The rows below give T cell receptor beta chains drawn from one sample of a study of cytomegalovirus exposure and HLA in healthy donors. TCRdb's table, derived via immunoSEQ multiplex PCR, lists solely in-frame clones and lacks some. Among 100,000 to 130,000 clones listed, almost 96% were seen once. Sample: PBMCs. The receptors originated from a young woman in good health and CMV-seronegative. CDR3s include the opening cysteine and the closing phenylalanine or tryptophan. Each record gives: J gene, D gene, V gene, CDR3 protein, CDR3 DNA. A D gene is named only where the DNA matches it firmly.

>TRBJ2-7|TRBD1|TRBV7-8
CASSPRQGMREQYF
TGTGCCAGCAGCCCCCGACAGGGTATGCGGGAGCAGTACTTC
>TRBJ1-2|TRBD1|TRBV27
CASKRIKDRDRGDCTF
TGTGCCAGCAAACGAATCAAAGACCGGGACAGAGGGGATTGCACCTTC
>TRBJ1-1|TRBD1|TRBV5-5
CASSGTGGGEMNTEAFF
TGTGCCAGCAGCGGGACAGGGGGAGGTGAGATGAACACTGAAGCTTTCTTT
>TRBJ2-3|TRBD1|TRBV25-1
CASSAGTAHYTDTQYF
TGTGCCAGCAGTGCCGGGACAGCTCATTATACAGATACGCAGTATTTT
>TRBJ1-4|-|TRBV6-1
CASSDPGRANEKLFF
TGTGCCAGCAGTGATCCAGGGAGGGCTAATGAAAAACTGTTTTTT
>TRBJ1-2|TRBD1|TRBV15
CATSRDHGQGFYYGYTF
TGTGCCACCAGCAGAGATCACGGACAGGGCTTTTACTATGGCTACACCTTC
>TRBJ2-5|TRBD2|TRBV7-6
CASSLLSGGQETQYF
TGTGCCAGCAGCTTACTGAGCGGGGGTCAAGAGACCCAGTACTTC
>TRBJ2-7|TRBD1|TRBV5-4
CASSPPGQGYEQYF
TGTGCCAGCAGCCCCCCGGGACAGGGCTACGAGCAGTACTTC
>TRBJ2-2|TRBD2|TRBV29-1
CSVVSASGGETGELFF
TGCAGCGTTGTTTCGGCTAGCGGGGGGGAAACCGGGGAGCTGTTTTTT
>TRBJ2-3|-|TRBV9
CASSVLAGRLDTQYF
TGTGCCAGCAGCGTATTGGCAGGGCGTTTGGATACGCAGTATTTT
>TRBJ2-1|TRBD2|TRBV4-2
CASSQDRGGAYNEQFF
TGTGCCAGCAGCCAAGATCGCGGGGGGGCCTACAATGAGCAGTTCTTC
>TRBJ1-5|-|TRBV19
CASSIVGTGSNQPQHF
TGTGCCAGTAGTATAGTGGGTACAGGGAGCAATCAGCCCCAGCATTTT
>TRBJ2-1|-|TRBV7-6
CASSLVGQGMGEQFF
TGTGCCAGCAGCTTAGTAGGCCAGGGGATGGGTGAGCAGTTCTTC
>TRBJ1-1|TRBD1|TRBV6-4
CASSDTRQGVNTEAFF
TGTGCCAGCAGTGACACCCGACAGGGGGTTAACACTGAAGCTTTCTTT
>TRBJ1-1|-|TRBV27
CASSLRGGEAFF
TGTGCCAGCAGTTTACGGGGGGGGGAAGCTTTCTTT
>TRBJ2-7|-|TRBV6-1
CASSESHGGSYEQYF
TGTGCCAGCAGTGAAAGCCACGGGGGCTCCTACGAGCAGTACTTC